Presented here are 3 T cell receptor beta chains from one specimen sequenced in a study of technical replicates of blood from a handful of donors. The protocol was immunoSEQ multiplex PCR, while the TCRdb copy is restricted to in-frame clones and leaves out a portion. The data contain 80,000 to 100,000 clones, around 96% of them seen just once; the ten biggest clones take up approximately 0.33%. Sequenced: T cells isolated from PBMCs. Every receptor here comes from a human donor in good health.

In nucleotides, the CDR3 is TGTGCCAGCAGCTTAAACCAGGGTAGATCCGCAAACACCATATATTTT. Residues: CASSLNQGRSANTIYF. V usage is TRBV7-2 and J usage is TRBJ1-3; D is possibly TRBD1 (5 bases). The germline V gene encodes CDR1 SGHTA and CDR2 FQGNSA. CDR3 length: 16 amino acids. V was trimmed by 2 bases and J by 6 bases, leaving 17 bases between them.

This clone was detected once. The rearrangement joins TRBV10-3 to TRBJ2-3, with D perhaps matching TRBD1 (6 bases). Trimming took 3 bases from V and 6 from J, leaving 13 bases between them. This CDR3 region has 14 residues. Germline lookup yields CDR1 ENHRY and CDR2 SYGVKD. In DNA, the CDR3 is TGTGCCATCAGTGACTCTACAGGGTACGATACGCAGTATTTT. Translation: CAISDSTGYDTQYF.

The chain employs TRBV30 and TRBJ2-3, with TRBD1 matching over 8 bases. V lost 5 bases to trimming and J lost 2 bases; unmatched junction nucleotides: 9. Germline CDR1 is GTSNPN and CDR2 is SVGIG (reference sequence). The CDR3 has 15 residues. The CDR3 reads CAWGHRGFVTDTQYF. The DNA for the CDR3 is TGTGCCTGGGGCCACAGGGGGTTTGTCACAGATACGCAGTATTTT.